This TCR beta chain was observed in a study of cytomegalovirus exposure and HLA in healthy donors. Study summary: HLA-typed donors were the source of around 85 million unique TCRs held in an early data release.

Both 60 Vbeta primers and 13 Jbeta primers went into the PCR. The authors' processing: There were around 77 million unique TCR beta chains by a later count, and around 10 million of them were shared. Method: immunoSEQ multiplex PCR; TCRdb's copy keeps in-frame clones and lacks some. From that table come the V and J calls and clone size; the DNA was used to work out D and trimming. The profile shows roughly 240,000 clones, about 81% of them singletons. Among the donors, all were healthy bone marrow donors. As to this clone: Its antigen remains unidentified.

The CDR3 consists of 15 residues. The V gene lost 1 base and the J gene lost 4 bases, with 13 bases spanning the gap. The germline CDR1 and CDR2 sequences are SEHNR and FQNEAQ (reference sequence). Whole-study results and caveats: TCR beta V- and J-gene trimming, according to a later analysis, was linked to a missense DCLRE1C variant.

The specimen sequenced was PBMCs. The TCR originated in a woman aged 40-49 years in good health and CMV-seropositive. J is TRBJ1-1 and V is TRBV7-9; D uncertain. The CDR3 coding sequence is TGTGCCAGCAGCTTAGAGGACCGGGGTAGCACTGAAGCTTTCTTT. Its protein is CASSLEDRGSTEAFF.